This T cell receptor beta chain stems from a study of CD8 T cells in ankylosing spondylitis. Study observations and caveats: Roughly 8 highly homologous variants made up a TCR beta motif that seemed to typify ankylosing spondylitis blood. Existing reports had already noted some motif variants in reactive arthritis synovial fluid and blood.

Remarks on this clonotype: As yet, its antigen is unknown.

A quantitative 5'-RACE method, one with molecular barcodes, was used to make TCR beta libraries. Via MiXCR, TCRdb re-called the 5' RACE reads, giving one row per CDR3 protein. The table has 350,000 to 550,000 distinct CDR3 sequences, roughly 25% seen once; the top ten hold about 0.92%. The germline V gene has CDR1 SNHLY and CDR2 FYNNEI. The CDR3 has 14 residues. Trimming pared 7 bases from V and 8 bases from J, leaving 17 bases between. This sequence originates from a male donor with ankylosing spondylitis. The rearrangement joins TRBV2 to TRBJ1-4, with D uncertain. Sequenced input: blood, either unsorted or a sorted T cell fraction (not recorded which). CDR3 amino acids: CASMRGAAGEKLFF. In nucleotides, the CDR3 is TGTGCCAGCATGAGAGGAGCCGCAGGCGAAAAACTGTTTTTT.